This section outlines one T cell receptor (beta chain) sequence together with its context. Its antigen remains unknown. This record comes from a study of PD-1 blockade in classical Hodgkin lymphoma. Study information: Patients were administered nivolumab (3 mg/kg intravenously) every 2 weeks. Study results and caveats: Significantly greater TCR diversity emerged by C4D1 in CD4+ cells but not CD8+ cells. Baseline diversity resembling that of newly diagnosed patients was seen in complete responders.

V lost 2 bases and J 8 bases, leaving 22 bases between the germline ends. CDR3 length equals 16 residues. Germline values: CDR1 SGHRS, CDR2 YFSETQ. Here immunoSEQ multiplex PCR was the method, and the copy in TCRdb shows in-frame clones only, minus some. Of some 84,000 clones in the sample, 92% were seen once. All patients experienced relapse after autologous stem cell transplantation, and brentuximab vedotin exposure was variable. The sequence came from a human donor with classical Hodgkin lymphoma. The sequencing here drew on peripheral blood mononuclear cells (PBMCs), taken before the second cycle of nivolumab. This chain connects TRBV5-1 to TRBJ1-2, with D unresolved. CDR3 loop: CASSFGTRRIGEGYTF. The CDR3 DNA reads TGCGCCAGCAGCTTCGGAACAAGGAGGATCGGGGAGGGCTACACCTTC. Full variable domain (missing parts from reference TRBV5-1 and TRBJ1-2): KAGVTQTPRYLIKTRGQQVTLSCSPISGHRSVSWYQQTPGQGLQFLFEYFSETQRNKGNFPGRFSGRQFSNSRSEMNVSTLELGDSALYLCASSFGTRRIGEGYTFGSGTRLTVV.